The source of this TCR beta chain is a study of CD8 T cells in Susac syndrome (dated by TCRdb to the late 2010s). General notes on the study: Whether CD8+ T cell activation and differentiation in Susac syndrome was antigen driven was tested using repertoire sequencing.

High-throughput TCR beta sequencing profiled peripheral blood CD8+ and CD4+ T cells from healthy donors, Susac syndrome patients and multiple sclerosis patients. The multiple sclerosis controls were treatment-naive patients who had stable or active relapsing-remitting disease and met the revised McDonald criteria. CD8+ TEMRA cells were enriched by FACS, while bulk CD8+ and CD4+ T cells were purified by magnetic negative isolation. Blood was drawn into EDTA tubes, processed within 24 hours, and PBMCs were isolated by density gradient centrifugation. PBMCs intended for TCR sequencing were frozen in liquid nitrogen and were later thawed in a 37 degrees C water bath. A purity of at least 90% was achieved for sorted or isolated CD4+, CD8+ and CD8+ TEMRA cells. RNA was extracted using the RNeasy kit, and about 0.45 to 1 ug of the RNA was reverse transcribed with random hexamers. TCR beta CDR3 regions were amplified with the immunoSEQ multiplex PCR assay covering 54 Vbeta and 13 Jbeta segments. Bias from PCR amplification was corrected by using a synthetic template baseline for primer optimization and for computational correction. The paper's processing steps were these. Reads were annotated to V, D and J genes according to IMGT and were analyzed with immunoSEQ Analyzer, with only productive sequences retained. Clonality was calculated as one minus the Shannon entropy normalized by log2 of the number of productive unique sequences. Public and private clones were assessed among the 100 most prevalent clones of each patient and control. Clones were defined as Susac-specific when absent from the healthy and MS cohorts, from roughly 1,000 published viral clones and from other ImmuneACCESS disease sequences. The public reads were quality trimmed at Q25 with fastp and then assembled into clones with MiXCR by TCRdb, keeping productive beta chains. Each record represents a unique CDR3 protein, reported with the most common genes and DNA among its rows. These V and J calls are TCRdb output, not the study's own analysis. In all, the sample holds over 200,000 distinct CDR3 sequences, and just under 95% of those were seen once. Approximately 0.075% of the sample is held by the ten biggest clonotypes.

As regards this clonotype: Its antigen remains unidentified. No quality values exist for individual bases; no much larger clone is one base distant.

The study at large found these results: The number of individuals in the TCR sequencing and HLA analysis was recognized as being relatively small.

The CDR3 contains 12 residues, cysteine and phenylalanine counted. Solely the CDR3 DNA is kept, with 36 bases framed from the first base. The germline V gene gives CDR1 as SGHRS and CDR2 as YFSETQ. V is reduced by 4 bases and J by 6 bases, leaving a spacing of 9 bases between them. The rearranged chain carries TRBV5-1 and TRBJ2-3; the D gene is unclear. The sequence was obtained from a human donor with multiple sclerosis. Sequenced input: CD4+ T cells from PBMCs. The sequence in DNA is TGCGCCAGCAGCGACGGAAGGGATACGCAGTATTTT. It is translated as CASSDGRDTQYF.